This TCR beta chain was sequenced during a study of CD8+ T cells in alopecia areata. The wider study: Oral tofacitinib (5 to 10 mg twice daily) was administered to treated patients. Once tofacitinib had been taken for 6 to 18 months, 6 months off drug followed.

Trimming cost V 3 bases and J 6 bases, with 6 bases left between them. The V gene's germline CDR1 is LNHDA and CDR2 SQIVND (reference sequence). The CDR3 totals 11 residues. As concerns this clone: The antigen is not known.

It was cDNA, reverse transcribed from extracted RNA, that served as the sequencing template. Using immunoSEQ multiplex PCR, the repertoire was profiled, and TCRdb retains in-frame clones only, with some absent. The repertoire holds some 5,000 clones, about 55% seen once, with roughly an eighth in the top ten. General study points: Especially in alopecia totalis/universalis, lesional scalp showed greater clonality than normal scalp did. Scalp samples also yield sequences of resident alphabeta T cells from normal skin.

The investigators collected lesional scalp punch biopsies and peripheral blood from alopecia areata patients. The sequence was obtained from a human donor with alopecia areata. The sequenced material came from skin. The V call is TRBV19, the J call TRBJ2-7; D may be TRBD1 or TRBD2 (5 bases each). The CDR3 region has the DNA TGTGCCAGTAGTATGGGACGCGAGCAGTACTTC. Encoded protein: CASSMGREQYF.